This T cell receptor (beta chain) emerged from a study of T cell responses to AZD1222 COVID-19 vaccine. Points from the study as a whole: Females made up more of the donors, who were largely white British, and clonal diversity may have come out too low. Dominant CD4 TCR responses targeted spike regions 160-218 and 743-854.

Concerning this clone: As yet, its antigen is unknown.

The data were produced by immunoSEQ multiplex PCR, yet TCRdb's version contains in-frame clones alone and is incomplete. Of 150,000 to 200,000 clones in the sample, approximately 93% were seen once. The sequence was obtained from an adult in good health. The specimen was peripheral blood, collected on day 0 of AZD1222 vaccination.

The CDR3 DNA follows: TGTGCCAGCAGTTTATTCGGGACAGCGAACACTGAAGCTTTCTTT. It yields the protein CASSLFGTANTEAFF. The rearrangement uses TRBV27 and TRBJ1-1; 7 bases are shared with TRBD1. V dropped 1 base and J dropped 1; count of bases not matched to a gene: 3. The germline V gene encodes CDR1 MNHEY and CDR2 SMNVEV (reference sequence). This CDR3 has 15 residues.